A single sample gave rise to the 20 T cell receptor beta chains below, sequenced in a study of blood T cell repertoires in COVID-19. Repertoires were generated with immunoSEQ multiplex PCR, while TCRdb's copy carries only in-frame clones and drops some. Counted here are roughly 250,000 clones, 80% to 85% occurring once; the ten biggest clones make up roughly an eighth. Sequencing was carried out using peripheral blood. The receptor source for this set is a woman aged 60-75 years with active or convalescent COVID-19.

V is TRBV2 and J is TRBJ1-6; tentative D call: TRBD1 (5 bases). CDR3 length equals 15 residues. Germline V CDR1 and CDR2: SNHLY, FYNNEI. V lost 5 bases and J lost 8, with 16 bases in between. The CDR3 protein is CASSLGAFDHSPLHF. The CDR3 nucleotides are TGTGCCAGCAGTTTAGGGGCCTTTGATCATTCACCCCTCCACTTT.

The J gene is TRBJ1-2, the V gene TRBV19; weak D call: TRBD1 (5 bases). CDR1 and CDR2 (germline): LNHDA, SQIVND (reference sequence). The CDR3 runs 17 residues. V shed 1 base and J shed 3 bases, with 18 bases lying between them. CDR3 bases: TGTGCCAGTAGTATAGTTTCCGGCGGGATAGGGGACTATGGCTACACCTTC. It translates to CASSIVSGGIGDYGYTF.

The chain has TRBV4-3 and TRBJ1-1; D gene unclear. Germline CDR1 is LGHNA and CDR2 is YSLEER. V lost 3 bases and J lost 2, with 13 bases in between. CDR3 length: 15 residues. The CDR3: CASSQASDSNTEAFF. The CDR3 DNA reads TGCGCCAGCAGCCAGGCTTCGGACTCAAACACTGAAGCTTTCTTT.

The chain employs TRBV10-3 and TRBJ1-1; D is possibly TRBD1 (5 bases). Germline CDR1 reads ENHRY; CDR2 reads SYGVKD. The CDR3 extends over 15 amino acids. The V and J ends lost 10 bases and 3 bases respectively, with 21 bases between them. CDR3 region: CATKWSPGGDTEAFF. The CDR3 bases are TGTGCCACCAAGTGGTCCCCCGGAGGGGACACTGAAGCTTTCTTT.

The count of this clone is one. The chain employs TRBV5-1 and TRBJ2-1; D unclear. V gave up 7 bases and J gave up 2 bases, with 13 bases separating them. Germline V gene sequence: CDR1 SGHRS, CDR2 YFSETQ. The CDR3 covers 14 residues. The CDR3 DNA reads TGCGCCAGCCGGGTAGACCCTACCTACAATGAGCAGTTCTTC. Its translation is CASRVDPTYNEQFF.

This clone was observed a handful of times. This chain uses TRBV19 with TRBJ2-2; TRBD2 might be the D (5 bases). The CDR3 runs to 14 residues. CDR1 LNHDA and CDR2 SQIVND come from the germline V gene (reference sequence). With 7 bases removed from V and 7 bases from J, the gap between germline ends came to 16 bases. The CDR3 nucleotides are TGTGCCAGTACCACTAATGTCGGGATCGGGGAGCTGTTTTTT. Its protein product is CASTTNVGIGELFF. The variable domain in full, completed from reference TRBV19 and TRBJ2-2, reads DGGITQSPKYLFRKEGQNVTLSCEQNLNHDAMYWYRQDPGQGLRLIYYSQIVNDFQKGDIAEGYSVSREKKESFPLTVTSAQKNPTAFYLCASTTNVGIGELFFGEGSRLTVL.

This clone was recorded only once. The CDR3 spells CASSLRLGHRDTGELFF. DNA of the CDR3: TGTGCCAGCAGCTTAAGGCTGGGACATCGAGACACCGGGGAGCTGTTTTTT. The rearrangement joins TRBV7-7 to TRBJ2-2; D might be TRBD1 (6 bases). The germline V and J ends were trimmed by 2 bases and 3 bases, with 16 bases remaining between them. The germline V gene encodes CDR1 SSHAT and CDR2 FNYEAQ (reference sequence). The CDR3 loop spans 17 amino acids.

The chain has TRBV5-1 and TRBJ2-1, with D possibly being TRBD1 (6 bases). V was trimmed by 5 bases and J by 4 bases, leaving 10 bases between them. CDR1 and CDR2 from the germline V gene are SGHRS and YFSETQ. The CDR3 spans 13 residues. This CDR3 is CASSRGSYNEQFF. The CDR3 DNA reads TGCGCCAGCAGTAGGGGGTCTTACAATGAGCAGTTCTTC.

In this sample, this clone turned up once. The chain employs TRBV5-5 and TRBJ2-2, with TRBD1 identical over 7 bases. Germline CDR1 SGHKS, CDR2 YYEKEE (reference sequence). The CDR3 is 16 amino acids. Losses at the gene ends were 0 bases for V and 6 bases for J; bases not matched to a gene: 8. CDR3: CASSLAVRGISGELFF. The DNA for the CDR3 is TGTGCCAGCAGCTTGGCAGTCAGGGGGATCTCCGGGGAGCTGTTTTTT. Using reference TRBV5-5 and TRBJ2-2 for the parts outside the CDR3, the full variable domain is DAGVTQSPTHLIKTRGQQVTLRCSPISGHKSVSWYQQVLGQGPQFIFQYYEKEERGRGNFPDRFSARQFPNYSSELNVNALLLGDSALYLCASSLAVRGISGELFFGEGSRLTVL.

The V gene is TRBV19, the J gene TRBJ2-7; possibly TRBD1 for D (6 bases). Germline lookup yields CDR1 LNHDA and CDR2 SQIVND (reference sequence). Trimming removed 6 bases from V and 0 bases from J, with 12 bases in between. This CDR3 has 14 residues. The CDR3 DNA follows: TGTGCCAGTAGCCTCACAGGGACCTCCTACGAGCAGTACTTC. This codes for CASSLTGTSYEQYF.

CDR3: CASSQSSSALGYTF. In DNA form, the CDR3 reads TGTGCCAGCAGCCAATCTTCGAGCGCCCTTGGCTACACCTTC. The genes are TRBV16 and TRBJ1-2; no firm D call. This CDR3 is 14 amino acids long. From germline, CDR1 is KGHSY and CDR2 FQNENV. The V end lost 0 bases, the J end lost 7 bases, and 12 bases lay between the germline ends.

The J gene is TRBJ2-2, the V gene TRBV6-6; no reliable D call. The CDR3 spans 12 residues. Germline CDR1 is MNHNY and CDR2 is SVGAGI (reference sequence). The chain's CDR3 is CASQALTGELFF. The DNA for the CDR3 is TGTGCGAGTCAGGCGCTGACCGGGGAGCTGTTTTTT.

This chain uses TRBV29-1 with TRBJ2-2; D possibly corresponds to TRBD2 (5 bases). CDR1 is SQVTM and CDR2 is ANQGSEA in the germline V gene. With 8 bases removed from V and 3 bases from J, the gap between germline ends came to 16 bases. This CDR3 is 14 amino acids long. CDR3 loop: CSFRPRRDTGELFF. The CDR3 bases are TGCAGCTTTAGACCCCGGCGGGACACCGGGGAGCTGTTTTTT.

The chain is built from TRBV10-3 and TRBJ1-2; 9 bases line up with TRBD1. Germline CDR1 ENHRY, CDR2 SYGVKD. Trimming removed 6 bases from V and 8 bases from J; junction bases left unmatched: 7. This CDR3 contains 13 residues. CDR3: CAIRGDRAVGYTF. DNA for the CDR3: TGTGCCATCAGAGGGGACAGGGCGGTAGGCTACACCTTC.

This chain joins TRBV7-2 and TRBJ1-2; 9 bases fit TRBD1. The V gene's germline CDR1 is SGHTA and CDR2 FQGNSA. V was clipped by 3 bases and J by 5 bases; unmatched bases: 13. The CDR3 consists of 17 residues. This chain's CDR3 is CASSLAPSATGGYGYTF. In nucleotides, the CDR3 is TGTGCCAGCAGCTTGGCACCCTCCGCGACAGGGGGATATGGCTACACCTTC.

The chain employs TRBV6-5 and TRBJ2-3, with a tentative D call TRBD1 (5 bases). The CDR3 covers 13 residues. Trimming left V 6 bases short and J 2 bases short, with 9 bases between. In germline, CDR1 is MNHEY, CDR2 SVGAGI. The CDR3 sequence: CASSHRFTDTQYF. The DNA of the CDR3 is TGTGCCAGCAGCCACAGGTTCACAGATACGCAGTATTTT.

CDR3 amino acids: CSVEIGQGVYGYTF. The CDR3 region has the DNA TGCAGCGTTGAGATAGGACAGGGAGTCTATGGCTACACCTTC. The chain recombines TRBV29-1 with TRBJ1-2; 8 positions match TRBD1. V lost 3 bases, J lost 4 bases, and 7 bases stayed unmatched. The CDR3 length is 14 residues. Germline CDR1 and CDR2: SQVTM and ANQGSEA.

The gene calls are TRBV18 and TRBJ1-5, with D perhaps matching TRBD1 (6 bases). The CDR3 runs to 17 residues. The germline gives CDR1 KGHSH, CDR2 LQKENI. The V gene lost 2 bases and the J gene lost 0 bases, with 14 bases spanning the gap. The DNA of the CDR3 is TGTGCCAGCTCACCATTAGGCAGGGGATATAGCAATCAGCCCCAGCATTTT. Translating it yields CASSPLGRGYSNQPQHF.

This sequence joins TRBV19 and TRBJ2-7, with 8 bases lining up with TRBD2. The CDR3 totals 16 residues. V was clipped by 1 base and J by 2 bases; unmatched bases: 7. Germline V gene data show CDR1 as LNHDA and CDR2 as SQIVND (reference sequence). The CDR3 DNA reads TGTGCCAGTAGTATAGGGCGCAGCGGGGGAACCTACGAGCAGTACTTC. Translating it yields CASSIGRSGGTYEQYF.

Only one count was recorded for this clone. The rearrangement joins TRBV20-1 to TRBJ1-1; a weak D match, TRBD1 (5 bases). CDR3 length equals 14 residues. V lost 3 bases, J lost 3 bases, and 14 bases lay in between. The germline CDR1 and CDR2 sequences are DFQATT and SNEGSKA (reference sequence). CDR3 DNA sequence: TGCAGTGCTAGTCGCGGGGGGATGCACACTGAAGCTTTCTTT. It yields the protein CSASRGGMHTEAFF.